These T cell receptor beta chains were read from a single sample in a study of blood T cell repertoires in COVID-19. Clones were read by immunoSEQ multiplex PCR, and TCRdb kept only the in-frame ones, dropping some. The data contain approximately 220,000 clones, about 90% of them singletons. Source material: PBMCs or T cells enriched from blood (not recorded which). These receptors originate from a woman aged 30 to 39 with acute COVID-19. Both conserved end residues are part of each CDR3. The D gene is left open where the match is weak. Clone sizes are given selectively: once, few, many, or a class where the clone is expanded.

TGTGCCAGCAGCAAAGCGCGCATCGGGGTATCCTACGAGCAGTACTTC,CASSKARIGVSYEQYF,few,TRBJ2-7,-,TRBV21-1
TGCGCCAGCAGCCAAGAAGATGGGGGGGGGTACAATGAGCAGTTCTTC,CASSQEDGGGYNEQFF,-,TRBJ2-1,TRBD2,TRBV4-3
TGTGCCAACGCGGGACAGGGGAACTATGGCTACACCTTC,CANAGQGNYGYTF,-,TRBJ1-2,TRBD1,TRBV6-5
TGTGCCAGCAGCCAGGGACAAATTAGCAATCAGCCCCAGCATTTT,CASSQGQISNQPQHF,-,TRBJ1-5,-,TRBV6-5
TGCGCCAGCAGTGAAGGCGGCAGCGGATCACCCCTCCACTTT,CASSEGGSGSPLHF,-,TRBJ1-6,-,TRBV10-1
TGTGCCATCAGTGTTGGGGAAGGGGACACAGATACGCAGTATTTT,CAISVGEGDTDTQYF,-,TRBJ2-3,-,TRBV10-3
TGTGCCAGCTCACCAGACGGGGGACAGGGTGGTGAAAAACTGTTTTTT,CASSPDGGQGGEKLFF,-,TRBJ1-4,TRBD1,TRBV18
TGTGCCACCAGCAGAGGTTTGGGGCCGAACACCGGGGAGCTGTTTTTT,CATSRGLGPNTGELFF,-,TRBJ2-2,-,TRBV15
TGTGCCAGTAGTGCAGGGGTCTACGAGCAGTACTTC,CASSAGVYEQYF,-,TRBJ2-7,-,TRBV19
TGTGCCAGCAGAGCGAGCTCCTATAATTCACCCCTCCACTTT,CASRASSYNSPLHF,once,TRBJ1-6,-,TRBV14
TGTGCCAGCAGCCTACGGACAGGGGACAATCAGCCCCAGCATTTT,CASSLRTGDNQPQHF,-,TRBJ1-5,TRBD1,TRBV11-2
TGTGCCAGCTCACCAAGCAGGAGGGAGGGTAATCAGCCCCAGCATTTT,CASSPSRREGNQPQHF,-,TRBJ1-5,-,TRBV18
TGTGCCAGCAGCTTAGACAGGGACTCCTACGAGCAGTACTTC,CASSLDRDSYEQYF,-,TRBJ2-7,-,TRBV11-3
TGTGCCAGCAGTGAGACAGATATTAATGAAAAACTGTTTTTT,CASSETDINEKLFF,-,TRBJ1-4,-,TRBV6-1
TGTGCCAGCACCGGACTCGGGGAGACCCAGTACTTC,CASTGLGETQYF,few,TRBJ2-5,-,TRBV6-5
TGTGCCTGGAGTGTAGACAGCACTGGAAACACCATATATTTT,CAWSVDSTGNTIYF,-,TRBJ1-3,-,TRBV30
TGCAGCGTTGGGGGACAGGGCGATCAGCCCCAGCATTTT,CSVGGQGDQPQHF,-,TRBJ1-5,TRBD1,TRBV29-1
TGTGCCAGCAGGGGCAGCGGGGGCTCCTACAATGAGCAGTTCTTC,CASRGSGGSYNEQFF,once,TRBJ2-1,TRBD2,TRBV28
TGCGCCAGCAGCCTCCGGTACAGGGGCACTGAAGCTTTCTTT,CASSLRYRGTEAFF,-,TRBJ1-1,TRBD1,TRBV5-1
TGCGCCAGCAGCCAAGATGGCGGCTTTGGAGGCACTGAAGCTTTCTTT,CASSQDGGFGGTEAFF,-,TRBJ1-1,-,TRBV4-3